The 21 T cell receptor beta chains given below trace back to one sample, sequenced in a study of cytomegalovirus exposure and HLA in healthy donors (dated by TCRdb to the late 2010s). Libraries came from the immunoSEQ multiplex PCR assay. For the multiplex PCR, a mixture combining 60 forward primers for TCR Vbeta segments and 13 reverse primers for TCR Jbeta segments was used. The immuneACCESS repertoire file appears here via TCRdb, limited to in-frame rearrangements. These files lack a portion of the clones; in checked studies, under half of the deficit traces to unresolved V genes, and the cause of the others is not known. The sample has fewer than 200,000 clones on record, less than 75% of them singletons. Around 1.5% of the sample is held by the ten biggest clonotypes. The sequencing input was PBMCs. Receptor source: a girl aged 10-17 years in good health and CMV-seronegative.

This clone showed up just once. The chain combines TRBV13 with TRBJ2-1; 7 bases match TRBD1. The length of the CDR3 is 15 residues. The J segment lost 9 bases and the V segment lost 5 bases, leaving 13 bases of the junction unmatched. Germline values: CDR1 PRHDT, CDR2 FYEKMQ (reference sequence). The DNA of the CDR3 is TGTGCCAGCAGCGCGACGGGGCAGGGGGAAGGTGAGCAGTTCTTC. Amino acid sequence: CASSATGQGEGEQFF.

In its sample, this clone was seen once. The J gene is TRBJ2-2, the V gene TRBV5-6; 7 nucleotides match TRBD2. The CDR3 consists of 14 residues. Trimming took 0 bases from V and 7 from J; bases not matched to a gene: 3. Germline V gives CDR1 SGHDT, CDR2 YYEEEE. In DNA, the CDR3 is TGTGCCAGCAGCTTGGCGGGAGGACACGGGGAGCTGTTTTTT. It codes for CASSLAGGHGELFF.

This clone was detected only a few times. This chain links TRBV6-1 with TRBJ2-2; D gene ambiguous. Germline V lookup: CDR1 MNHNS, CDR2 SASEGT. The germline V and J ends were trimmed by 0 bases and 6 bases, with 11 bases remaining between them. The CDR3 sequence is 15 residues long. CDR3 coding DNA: TGTGCCAGCAGTGAAGCCGTCTGGCGGTCCGGGGAGCTGTTTTTT. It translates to CASSEAVWRSGELFF.

In DNA form, the CDR3 reads TGTGCCAGTCTCGGGGGGACTGAGCAGTTCTTC. Translated: CASLGGTEQFF. V is TRBV19 and J is TRBJ2-1; 7 bases fit TRBD2. From germline, CDR1 is LNHDA and CDR2 SQIVND (reference sequence). The CDR3 has 11 amino acids. The V segment lost 8 bases and the J segment 9 bases; nucleotides outside the gene matches: 4.

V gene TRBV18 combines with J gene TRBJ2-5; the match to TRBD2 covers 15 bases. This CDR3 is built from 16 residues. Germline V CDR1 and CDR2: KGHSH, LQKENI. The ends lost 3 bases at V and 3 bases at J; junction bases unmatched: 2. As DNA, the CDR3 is TGTGCCAGCTCACCGGGACTAGCGGGGGGTGAAGAGACCCAGTACTTC. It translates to CASSPGLAGGEETQYF.

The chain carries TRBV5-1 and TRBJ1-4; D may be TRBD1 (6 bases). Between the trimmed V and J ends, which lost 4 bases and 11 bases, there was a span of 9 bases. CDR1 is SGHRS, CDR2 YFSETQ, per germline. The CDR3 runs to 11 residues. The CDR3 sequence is CASSQDSKLFF. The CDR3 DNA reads TGCGCCAGCAGCCAGGACAGTAAACTGTTTTTT.

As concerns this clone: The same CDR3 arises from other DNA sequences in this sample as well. This CDR3 reads CASSVGANQPQHF. The CDR3 DNA is TGTGCCAGCAGCGTAGGGGCCAATCAGCCCCAGCATTTT. V is TRBV9 and J is TRBJ1-5; D not certain. Trimming stripped 0 bases from V and 3 bases from J, with 4 bases between. Germline V gene sequence: CDR1 SGDLS, CDR2 YYNGEE. CDR3 length equals 13 residues.

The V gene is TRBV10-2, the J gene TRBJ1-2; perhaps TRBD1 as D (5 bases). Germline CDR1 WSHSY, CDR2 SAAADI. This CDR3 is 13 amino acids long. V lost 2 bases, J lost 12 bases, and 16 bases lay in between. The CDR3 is CASSEAAGTRDTF. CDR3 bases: TGCGCCAGCAGTGAGGCGGCGGGGACCCGCGACACCTTC.

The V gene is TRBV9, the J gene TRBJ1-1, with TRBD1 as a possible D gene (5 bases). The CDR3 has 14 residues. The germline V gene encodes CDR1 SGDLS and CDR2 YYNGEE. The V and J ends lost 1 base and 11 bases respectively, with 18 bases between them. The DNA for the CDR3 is TGTGCCAGCAGCGTAACGTCGGCTTCAGGGAAGGCTTTCTTT. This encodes CASSVTSASGKAFF.

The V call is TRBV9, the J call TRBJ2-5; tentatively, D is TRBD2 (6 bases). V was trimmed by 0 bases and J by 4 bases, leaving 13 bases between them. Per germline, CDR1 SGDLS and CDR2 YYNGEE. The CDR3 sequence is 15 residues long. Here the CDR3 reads CASSVGSLGGETQYF. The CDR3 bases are TGTGCCAGCAGCGTAGGATCCCTGGGGGGAGAGACCCAGTACTTC.

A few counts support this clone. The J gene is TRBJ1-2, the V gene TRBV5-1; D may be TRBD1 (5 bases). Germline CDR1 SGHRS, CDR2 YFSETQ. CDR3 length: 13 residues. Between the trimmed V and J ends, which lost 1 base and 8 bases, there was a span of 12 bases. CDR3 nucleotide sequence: TGCGCCAGCAGCTTGTACGGGGGGTTGGGCTACACCTTC. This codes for CASSLYGGLGYTF.

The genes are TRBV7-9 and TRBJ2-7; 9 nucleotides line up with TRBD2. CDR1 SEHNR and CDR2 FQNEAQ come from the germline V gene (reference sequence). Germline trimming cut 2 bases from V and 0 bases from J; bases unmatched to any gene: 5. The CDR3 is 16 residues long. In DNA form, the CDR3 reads TGTGCCAGCAGCTTAACGGGCGGGGGGGTCTCCTACGAGCAGTACTTC. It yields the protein CASSLTGGGVSYEQYF. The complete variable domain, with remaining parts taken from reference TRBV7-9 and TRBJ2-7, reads DTGVSQNPRHKITKRGQNVTFRCDPISEHNRLYWYRQTLGQGPEFLTYFQNEAQLEKSRLLSDRFSAERPKGSFSTLEIQRTEQGDSAMYLCASSLTGGGVSYEQYFGPGTRLTVT.

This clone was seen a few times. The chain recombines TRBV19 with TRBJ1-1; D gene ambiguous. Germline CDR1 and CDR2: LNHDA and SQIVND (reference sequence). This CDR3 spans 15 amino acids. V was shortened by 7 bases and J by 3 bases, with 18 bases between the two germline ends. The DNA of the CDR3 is TGTGCCAGTAAAGCTGATGGGGAGTTAGACACTGAAGCTTTCTTT. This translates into CASKADGELDTEAFF.

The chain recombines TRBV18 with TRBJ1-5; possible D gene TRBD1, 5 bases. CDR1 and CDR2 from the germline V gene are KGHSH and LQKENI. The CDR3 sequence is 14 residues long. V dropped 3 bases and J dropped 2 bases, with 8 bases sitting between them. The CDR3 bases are TGTGCCAGCTCACCGGGGCCCGGCAATCAGCCCCAGCATTTT. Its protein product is CASSPGPGNQPQHF.

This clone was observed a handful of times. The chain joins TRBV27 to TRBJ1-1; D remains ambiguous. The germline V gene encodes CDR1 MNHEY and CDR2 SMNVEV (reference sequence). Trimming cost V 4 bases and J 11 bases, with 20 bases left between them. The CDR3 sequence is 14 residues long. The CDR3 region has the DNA TGTGCCAGCAGTTCGCTTCAGGTGTTGGGTGGGGCTTTCTTT. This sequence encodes CASSSLQVLGGAFF.

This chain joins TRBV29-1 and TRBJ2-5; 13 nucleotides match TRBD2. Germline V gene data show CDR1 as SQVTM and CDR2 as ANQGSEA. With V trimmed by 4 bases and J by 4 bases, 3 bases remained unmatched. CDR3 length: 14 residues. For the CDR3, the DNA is TGCAGCGTTGCCGGACTAGCGGGGGTAGAGACCCAGTACTTC. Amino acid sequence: CSVAGLAGVETQYF. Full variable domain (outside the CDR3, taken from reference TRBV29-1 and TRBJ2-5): SAVISQKPSRDICQRGTSLTIQCQVDSQVTMMFWYRQQPGQSLTLIATANQGSEATYESGFVIDKFPISRPNLTFSTLTVSNMSPEDSSIYLCSVAGLAGVETQYFGPGTRLLVL.

The DNA of the CDR3 is TGCGCCAGCAGCACTAGCGGGGGGGCCCACGAGCAGTACTTC. Translation gives CASSTSGGAHEQYF. This chain joins TRBV5-1 and TRBJ2-7, with TRBD2 matching 13 bases. After removal of 4 bases from V and 5 bases from J, the junction contained 3 bases not matched to a gene. CDR1 and CDR2 (germline): SGHRS, YFSETQ. This CDR3 contains 14 residues.

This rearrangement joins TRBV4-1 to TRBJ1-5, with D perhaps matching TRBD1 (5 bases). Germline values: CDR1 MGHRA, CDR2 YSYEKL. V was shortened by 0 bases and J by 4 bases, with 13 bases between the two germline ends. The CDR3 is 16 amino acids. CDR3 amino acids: CASSQEGAVANQPQHF. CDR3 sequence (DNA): TGCGCCAGCAGCCAAGAAGGGGCAGTAGCTAATCAGCCCCAGCATTTT.

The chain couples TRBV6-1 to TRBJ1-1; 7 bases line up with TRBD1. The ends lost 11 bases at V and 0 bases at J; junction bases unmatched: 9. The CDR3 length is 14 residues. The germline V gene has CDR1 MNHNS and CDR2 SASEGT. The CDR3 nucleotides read TGTGCCGCCCAGGTTGGACAGGTGAACACTGAAGCTTTCTTT. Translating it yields CAAQVGQVNTEAFF.

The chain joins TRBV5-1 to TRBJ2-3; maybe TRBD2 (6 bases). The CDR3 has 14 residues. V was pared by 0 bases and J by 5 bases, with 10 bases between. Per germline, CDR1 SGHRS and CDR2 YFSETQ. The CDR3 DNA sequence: TGCGCCAGCAGCTTGGCCCGCGGGATAGATACGCAGTATTTT. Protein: CASSLARGIDTQYF.

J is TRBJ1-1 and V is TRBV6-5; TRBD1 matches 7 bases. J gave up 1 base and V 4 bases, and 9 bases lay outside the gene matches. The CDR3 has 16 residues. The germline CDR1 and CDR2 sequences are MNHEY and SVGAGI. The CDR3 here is CASSSLQGSTNTEAFF. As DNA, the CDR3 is TGTGCCAGCAGTTCCCTACAGGGGTCGACGAACACTGAAGCTTTCTTT.